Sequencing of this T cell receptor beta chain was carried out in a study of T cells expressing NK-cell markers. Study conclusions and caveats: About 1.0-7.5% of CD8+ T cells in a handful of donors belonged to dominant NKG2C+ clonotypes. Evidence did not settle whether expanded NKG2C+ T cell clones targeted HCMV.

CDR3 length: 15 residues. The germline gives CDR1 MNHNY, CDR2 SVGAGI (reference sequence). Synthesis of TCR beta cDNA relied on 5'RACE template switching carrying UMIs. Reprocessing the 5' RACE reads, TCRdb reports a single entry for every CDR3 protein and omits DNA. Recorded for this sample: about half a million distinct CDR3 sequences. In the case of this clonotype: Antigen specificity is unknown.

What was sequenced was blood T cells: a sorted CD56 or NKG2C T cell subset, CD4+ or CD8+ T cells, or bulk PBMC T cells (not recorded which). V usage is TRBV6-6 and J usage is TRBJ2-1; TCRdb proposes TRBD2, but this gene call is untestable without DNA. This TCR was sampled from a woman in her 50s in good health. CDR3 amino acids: CASSPMAGGYNEQFF.